The source of this TCR beta chain is a study of T cells in localized non-small cell lung cancer. Study conclusions and caveats: The appearance of a median approximately 55 of the top 100 tumor clones was seen in adjacent lung. Among the tissues sampled, uninvolved adjacent lung had the highest T cell clonality, above tumor. Higher blood T cell density went with longer overall survival.

The ends lost 4 bases at V and 8 bases at J; junction bases unmatched: 3. Germline CDR1 is SNHLY and CDR2 is FYNNEI. This CDR3 comprises 13 residues. With regard to this clone: The antigen is not known.

The protocol was immunoSEQ multiplex PCR, while the TCRdb copy is restricted to in-frame clones and leaves out a portion. Among roughly 58,000 clones listed, roughly four fifths were seen once. This chain links TRBV2 with TRBJ1-4; 8 positions agree with TRBD1. The material sequenced was PBMCs, taken before any cancer treatment. The source is a man between 40 and 70 years old with stage II lung adenocarcinoma. The CDR3 sequence: CASSATGGEKLFF. In nucleotides, the CDR3 is TGTGCCAGCAGTGCCACAGGGGGGGAAAAACTGTTTTTT.